Listed below are T cell receptor beta chains from one sample, sequenced in a study of cytomegalovirus exposure and HLA in healthy donors. Libraries were prepared by immunoSEQ multiplex PCR; TCRdb keeps only in-frame clonotypes and omits some of them. The sample shows some 150,000 clones, 80% to 90% of them seen only once. Sequencing used PBMCs. Receptors were obtained from a woman aged 25 to 39 in good health and CMV-seropositive. The CDR3 runs from the conserved cysteine through the conserved F or W. The D gene is left open where the match is weak. Clone size is shown for a subset of rows, as once, few, many or a class of expanded clone.

D gene: NA
V gene: TRBV13
CDR3 length: 13
J gene: TRBJ2-5
clone size: few
CDR3 DNA: TGTGCCAGCAGCTTAGTTCCGGAGGAGACCCAGTACTTC
CDR3 protein: CASSLVPEETQYF

D gene: NA
V gene: TRBV9
CDR3 length: 13
J gene: TRBJ1-5
clone size: NA
CDR3 DNA: TGTGCCAGCAGCGTAACAGGGCATCAGCCCCAGCATTTT
CDR3 protein: CASSVTGHQPQHF

D gene: TRBD1
V gene: TRBV2
CDR3 length: 11
J gene: TRBJ2-7
clone size: once
CDR3 DNA: TGTGCCAGCATCCTGGGACAGGAGTTTACCTTC
CDR3 protein: CASILGQEFTF

D gene: NA
V gene: TRBV4-1
CDR3 length: 14
J gene: TRBJ1-6
clone size: NA
CDR3 DNA: TGCGCCAGCAGCCCCCGCCAGGCGTGGTCACCCCTCCACTTT
CDR3 protein: CASSPRQAWSPLHF

D gene: NA
V gene: TRBV11-2
CDR3 length: 14
J gene: TRBJ1-4
clone size: NA
CDR3 DNA: TGTGCCAGCAGCTTACGAGGGACTAATGAAAAACTGTTTTTT
CDR3 protein: CASSLRGTNEKLFF

D gene: NA
V gene: TRBV7-8
CDR3 length: 13
J gene: TRBJ2-7
clone size: NA
CDR3 DNA: TGTGCCTGCAAGCTAGAGCCGGCCTACGAGCAGTACTTC
CDR3 protein: CACKLEPAYEQYF

D gene: NA
V gene: TRBV23-1
CDR3 length: 15
J gene: TRBJ1-1
clone size: NA
CDR3 DNA: TGCGCCAGCAGTCAGGCCGACAGACCGAACACTGAAGCTTTCTTT
CDR3 protein: CASSQADRPNTEAFF

D gene: TRBD1
V gene: TRBV4-2
CDR3 length: 15
J gene: TRBJ1-4
clone size: few
CDR3 DNA: TGTGCCAGCAGCCAAGCGTCAGGGGGTAATGAAAAACTGTTTTTT
CDR3 protein: CASSQASGGNEKLFF

D gene: NA
V gene: TRBV5-4
CDR3 length: 13
J gene: TRBJ2-5
clone size: NA
CDR3 DNA: TGTGCCAGCAGCTTCACTGGCCAAGAGACCCAGTACTTC
CDR3 protein: CASSFTGQETQYF

D gene: NA
V gene: TRBV30
CDR3 length: 13
J gene: TRBJ2-1
clone size: NA
CDR3 DNA: TGTGCCTGGAGTGCCCTAGGTTTCAGTGAGCAGTTCTTC
CDR3 protein: CAWSALGFSEQFF

D gene: TRBD1
V gene: TRBV7-9
CDR3 length: 16
J gene: TRBJ1-4
clone size: NA
CDR3 DNA: TGTGCCAGCAGCTTAGCGCTAGGGGGCCGCGGTGAAAAACTGTTTTTT
CDR3 protein: CASSLALGGRGEKLFF

D gene: NA
V gene: TRBV19
CDR3 length: 15
J gene: TRBJ2-6
clone size: NA
CDR3 DNA: TGTGCCAGTAGGGGCTTTTGGGTCGGGGCCAACGTCCTGACTTTC
CDR3 protein: CASRGFWVGANVLTF

D gene: TRBD1
V gene: TRBV27
CDR3 length: 15
J gene: TRBJ1-1
clone size: NA
CDR3 DNA: TGTGCCAGCAGTGGCAAGACAGGGTTGAACACTGAAGCTTTCTTT
CDR3 protein: CASSGKTGLNTEAFF

D gene: NA
V gene: TRBV19
CDR3 length: 15
J gene: TRBJ1-1
clone size: NA
CDR3 DNA: TGTGCCAGTAGTCCCCAATACAGGGTAAGCACTGAAGCTTTCTTT
CDR3 protein: CASSPQYRVSTEAFF

D gene: TRBD2
V gene: TRBV5-1
CDR3 length: 15
J gene: TRBJ2-1
clone size: NA
CDR3 DNA: TGCGCCAGCAGCATGGGACTAGCGGGGGACAATGAGCAGTTCTTC
CDR3 protein: CASSMGLAGDNEQFF

D gene: NA
V gene: TRBV5-4
CDR3 length: 15
J gene: TRBJ2-2
clone size: NA
CDR3 DNA: TGTGCCAGCAGCGCGGGGACCTATAACACCGGGGAGCTGTTTTTT
CDR3 protein: CASSAGTYNTGELFF

D gene: TRBD1
V gene: TRBV5-1
CDR3 length: 15
J gene: TRBJ1-2
clone size: NA
CDR3 DNA: TGCGCCAGCAATGCTGAGGGACAGGGAGACTATGGCTACACCTTC
CDR3 protein: CASNAEGQGDYGYTF

D gene: TRBD1
V gene: TRBV5-6
CDR3 length: 14
J gene: TRBJ1-2
clone size: few
CDR3 DNA: TGTGCCAGCAGCTTAGCCGGGACAGGAGCTGGCTACACCTTC
CDR3 protein: CASSLAGTGAGYTF

D gene: NA
V gene: TRBV18
CDR3 length: 12
J gene: TRBJ1-4
clone size: NA
CDR3 DNA: TGTGCCAGCTCACCGGACAGTATAAAACTGTTTTTT
CDR3 protein: CASSPDSIKLFF

D gene: TRBD1
V gene: TRBV27
CDR3 length: 14
J gene: TRBJ1-2
clone size: NA
CDR3 DNA: TGTGCCAGCAGGGAACAGGGGCGCACCTATGGCTACACCTTC
CDR3 protein: CASREQGRTYGYTF

D gene: NA
V gene: TRBV7-8
CDR3 length: 12
J gene: TRBJ2-7
clone size: NA
CDR3 DNA: TGTGCCAGCAATGCAGGGACCTACGAGCAGTACTTC
CDR3 protein: CASNAGTYEQYF

D gene: NA
V gene: TRBV4-3
CDR3 length: 16
J gene: TRBJ2-3
clone size: NA
CDR3 DNA: TGCGCCAGCAGCCAAGAAAGGGCGGGAAGCACAGATACGCAGTATTTT
CDR3 protein: CASSQERAGSTDTQYF

D gene: NA
V gene: TRBV5-1
CDR3 length: 14
J gene: TRBJ2-5
clone size: NA
CDR3 DNA: TGCGCCAGCAGCTTGGGTTGGGGGGAAGAGACCCAGTACTTC
CDR3 protein: CASSLGWGEETQYF

D gene: NA
V gene: TRBV12-5
CDR3 length: 16
J gene: TRBJ2-1
clone size: NA
CDR3 DNA: TGTGCTAGTGGTCAGCTACAGGGTCGAGACTACAATGAGCAGTTCTTC
CDR3 protein: CASGQLQGRDYNEQFF

D gene: NA
V gene: TRBV7-9
CDR3 length: 15
J gene: TRBJ2-7
clone size: NA
CDR3 DNA: TGTGCCAGCAGCCATTCCAGGGGAATAGATTACGAGCAGTACTTC
CDR3 protein: CASSHSRGIDYEQYF

D gene: TRBD1
V gene: TRBV5-1
CDR3 length: 14
J gene: TRBJ1-2
clone size: once
CDR3 DNA: TGCGCCAGCAGCTCAACAGGGGGCGTAGATGGCTACACCTTC
CDR3 protein: CASSSTGGVDGYTF